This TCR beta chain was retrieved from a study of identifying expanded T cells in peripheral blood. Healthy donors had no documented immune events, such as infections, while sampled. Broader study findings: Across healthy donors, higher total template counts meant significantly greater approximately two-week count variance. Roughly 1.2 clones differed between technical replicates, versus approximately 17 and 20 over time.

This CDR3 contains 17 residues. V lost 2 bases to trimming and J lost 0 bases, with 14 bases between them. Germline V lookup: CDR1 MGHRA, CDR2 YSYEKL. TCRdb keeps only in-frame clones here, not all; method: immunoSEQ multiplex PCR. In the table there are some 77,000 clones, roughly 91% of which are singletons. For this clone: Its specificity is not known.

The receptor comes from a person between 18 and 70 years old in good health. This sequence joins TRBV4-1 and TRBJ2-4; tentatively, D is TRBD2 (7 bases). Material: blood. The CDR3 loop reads CASSQPTGGLAKNIQYF. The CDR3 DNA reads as TGCGCCAGCAGCCAACCGACGGGGGGCCTAGCCAAAAACATTCAGTACTTC.